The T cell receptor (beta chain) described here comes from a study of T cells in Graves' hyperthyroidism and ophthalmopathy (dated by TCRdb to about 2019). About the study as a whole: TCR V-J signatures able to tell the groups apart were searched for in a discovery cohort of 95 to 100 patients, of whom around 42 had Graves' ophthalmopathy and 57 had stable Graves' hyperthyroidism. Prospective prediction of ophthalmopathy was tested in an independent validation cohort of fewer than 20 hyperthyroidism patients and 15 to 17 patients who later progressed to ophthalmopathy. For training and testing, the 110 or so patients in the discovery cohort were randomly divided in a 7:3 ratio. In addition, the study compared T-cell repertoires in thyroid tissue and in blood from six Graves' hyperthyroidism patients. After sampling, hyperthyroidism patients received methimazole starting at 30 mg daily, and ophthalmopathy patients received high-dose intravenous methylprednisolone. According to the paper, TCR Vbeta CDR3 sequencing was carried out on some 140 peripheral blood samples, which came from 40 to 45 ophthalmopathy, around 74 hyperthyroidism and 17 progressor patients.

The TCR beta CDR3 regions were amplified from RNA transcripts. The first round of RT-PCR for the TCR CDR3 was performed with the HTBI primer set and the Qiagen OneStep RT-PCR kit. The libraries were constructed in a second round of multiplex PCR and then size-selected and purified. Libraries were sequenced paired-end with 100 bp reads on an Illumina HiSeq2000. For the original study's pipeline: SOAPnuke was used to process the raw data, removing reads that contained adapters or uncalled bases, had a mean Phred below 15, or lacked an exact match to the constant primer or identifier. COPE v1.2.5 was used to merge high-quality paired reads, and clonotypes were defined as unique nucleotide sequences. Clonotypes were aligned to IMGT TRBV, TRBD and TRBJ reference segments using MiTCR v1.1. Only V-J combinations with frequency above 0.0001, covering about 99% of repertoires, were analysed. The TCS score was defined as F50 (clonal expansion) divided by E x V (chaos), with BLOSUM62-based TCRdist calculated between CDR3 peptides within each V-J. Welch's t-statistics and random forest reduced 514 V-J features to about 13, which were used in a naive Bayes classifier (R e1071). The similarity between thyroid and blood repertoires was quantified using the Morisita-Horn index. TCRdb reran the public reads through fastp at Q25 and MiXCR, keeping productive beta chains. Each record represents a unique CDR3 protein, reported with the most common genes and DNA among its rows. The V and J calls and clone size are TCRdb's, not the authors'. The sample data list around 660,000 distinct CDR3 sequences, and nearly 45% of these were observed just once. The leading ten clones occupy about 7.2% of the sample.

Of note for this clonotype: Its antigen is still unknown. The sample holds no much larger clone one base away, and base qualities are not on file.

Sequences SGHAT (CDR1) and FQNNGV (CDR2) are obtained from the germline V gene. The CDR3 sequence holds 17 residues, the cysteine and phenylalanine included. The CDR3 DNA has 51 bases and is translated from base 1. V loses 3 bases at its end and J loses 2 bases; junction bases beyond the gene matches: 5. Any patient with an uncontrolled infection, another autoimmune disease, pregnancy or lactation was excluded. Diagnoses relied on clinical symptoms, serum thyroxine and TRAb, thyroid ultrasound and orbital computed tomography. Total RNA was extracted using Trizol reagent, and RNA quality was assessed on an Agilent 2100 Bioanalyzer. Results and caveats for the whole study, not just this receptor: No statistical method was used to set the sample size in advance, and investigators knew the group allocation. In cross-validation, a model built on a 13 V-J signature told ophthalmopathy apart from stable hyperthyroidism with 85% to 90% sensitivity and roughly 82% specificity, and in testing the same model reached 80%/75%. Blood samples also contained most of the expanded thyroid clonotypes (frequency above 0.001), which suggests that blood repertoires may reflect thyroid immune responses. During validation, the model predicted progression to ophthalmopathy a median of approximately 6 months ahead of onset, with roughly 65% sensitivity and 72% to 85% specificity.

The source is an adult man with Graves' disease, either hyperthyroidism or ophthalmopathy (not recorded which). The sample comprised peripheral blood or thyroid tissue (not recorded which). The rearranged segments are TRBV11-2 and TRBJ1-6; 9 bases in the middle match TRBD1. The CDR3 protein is CASSLSGDRAYNSPLHF. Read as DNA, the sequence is TGTGCCAGCAGCTTGTCCGGGGACAGGGCCTATAATTCACCCCTCCACTTT.